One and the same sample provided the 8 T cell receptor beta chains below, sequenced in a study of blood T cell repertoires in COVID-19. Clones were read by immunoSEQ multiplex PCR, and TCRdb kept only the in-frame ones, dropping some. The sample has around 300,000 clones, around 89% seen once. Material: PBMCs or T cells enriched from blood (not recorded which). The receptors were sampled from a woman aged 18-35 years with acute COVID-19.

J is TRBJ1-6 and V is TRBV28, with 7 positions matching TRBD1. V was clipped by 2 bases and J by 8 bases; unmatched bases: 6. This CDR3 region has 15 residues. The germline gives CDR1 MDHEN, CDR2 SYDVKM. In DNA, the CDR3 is TGTGCCAGCAGTTTAGAGCAGGGGGTTGATTCACCCCTCCACTTT. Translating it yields CASSLEQGVDSPLHF.

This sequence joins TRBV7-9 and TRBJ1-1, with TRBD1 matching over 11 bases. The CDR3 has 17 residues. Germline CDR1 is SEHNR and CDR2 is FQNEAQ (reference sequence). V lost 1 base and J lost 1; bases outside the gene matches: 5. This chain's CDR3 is CASSLGWDRGENTEAFF. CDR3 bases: TGTGCCAGCAGCTTAGGCTGGGACAGGGGGGAGAACACTGAAGCTTTCTTT.

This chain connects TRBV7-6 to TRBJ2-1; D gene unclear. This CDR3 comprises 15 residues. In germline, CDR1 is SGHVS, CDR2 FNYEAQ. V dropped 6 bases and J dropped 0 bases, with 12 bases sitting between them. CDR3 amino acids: CASSSVSISYNEQFF. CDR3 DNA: TGTGCCAGCAGTTCAGTTTCGATCTCCTACAATGAGCAGTTCTTC.

DNA of the CDR3: TGTGCCTGGGGGGGAGGGAGAACGAGCTCTGGAAACACCATATATTTT. This codes for CAWGGGRTSSGNTIYF. The rearrangement joins TRBV30 to TRBJ1-3, with a weak D call TRBD1 (5 bases). The V gene lost 5 bases and the J gene lost 0 bases, with 17 bases spanning the gap. Looked up from germline, CDR1 is GTSNPN and CDR2 is SVGIG (reference sequence). The CDR3 contains 16 residues.

CDR3 loop: CATSDLGTGGDEQFF. CDR3 bases: TGTGCCACCAGTGATTTAGGGACTGGGGGGGATGAGCAGTTCTTC. The chain has TRBV24-1 and TRBJ2-1; 7 bases agree with TRBD2. Germline assignment: CDR1 KGHDR and CDR2 SFDVKD. This CDR3 has 15 amino acids. V lost 1 base and J lost 8; bases outside the gene matches: 7.

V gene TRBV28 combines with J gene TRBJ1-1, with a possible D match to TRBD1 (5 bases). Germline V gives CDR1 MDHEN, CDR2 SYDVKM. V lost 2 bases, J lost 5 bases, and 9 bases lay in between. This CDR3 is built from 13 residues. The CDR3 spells CASSLGHRTEAFF. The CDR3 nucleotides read TGTGCCAGCAGTTTAGGACACCGTACTGAAGCTTTCTTT.

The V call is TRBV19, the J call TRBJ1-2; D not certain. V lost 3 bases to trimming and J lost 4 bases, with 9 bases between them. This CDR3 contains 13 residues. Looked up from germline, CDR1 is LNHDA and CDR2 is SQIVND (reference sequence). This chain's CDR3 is CASSMAELYGYTF. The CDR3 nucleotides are TGTGCCAGTAGTATGGCGGAGCTCTATGGCTACACCTTC. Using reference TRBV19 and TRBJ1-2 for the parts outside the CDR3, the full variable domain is DGGITQSPKYLFRKEGQNVTLSCEQNLNHDAMYWYRQDPGQGLRLIYYSQIVNDFQKGDIAEGYSVSREKKESFPLTVTSAQKNPTAFYLCASSMAELYGYTFGSGTRLTVV.

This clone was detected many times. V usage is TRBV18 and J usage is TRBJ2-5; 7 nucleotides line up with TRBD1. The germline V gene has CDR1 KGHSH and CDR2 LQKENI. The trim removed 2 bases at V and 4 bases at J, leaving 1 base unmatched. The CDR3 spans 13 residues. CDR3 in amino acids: CASSPNRGETQYF. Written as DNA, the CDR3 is TGTGCCAGCTCACCAAACAGGGGAGAGACCCAGTACTTC. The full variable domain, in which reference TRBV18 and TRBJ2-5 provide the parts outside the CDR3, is NAGVMQNPRHLVRRRGQEARLRCSPMKGHSHVYWYRQLPEEGLKFMVYLQKENIIDESGMPKERFSAEFPKEGPSILRIQQVVRGDSAAYFCASSPNRGETQYFGPGTRLLVL.